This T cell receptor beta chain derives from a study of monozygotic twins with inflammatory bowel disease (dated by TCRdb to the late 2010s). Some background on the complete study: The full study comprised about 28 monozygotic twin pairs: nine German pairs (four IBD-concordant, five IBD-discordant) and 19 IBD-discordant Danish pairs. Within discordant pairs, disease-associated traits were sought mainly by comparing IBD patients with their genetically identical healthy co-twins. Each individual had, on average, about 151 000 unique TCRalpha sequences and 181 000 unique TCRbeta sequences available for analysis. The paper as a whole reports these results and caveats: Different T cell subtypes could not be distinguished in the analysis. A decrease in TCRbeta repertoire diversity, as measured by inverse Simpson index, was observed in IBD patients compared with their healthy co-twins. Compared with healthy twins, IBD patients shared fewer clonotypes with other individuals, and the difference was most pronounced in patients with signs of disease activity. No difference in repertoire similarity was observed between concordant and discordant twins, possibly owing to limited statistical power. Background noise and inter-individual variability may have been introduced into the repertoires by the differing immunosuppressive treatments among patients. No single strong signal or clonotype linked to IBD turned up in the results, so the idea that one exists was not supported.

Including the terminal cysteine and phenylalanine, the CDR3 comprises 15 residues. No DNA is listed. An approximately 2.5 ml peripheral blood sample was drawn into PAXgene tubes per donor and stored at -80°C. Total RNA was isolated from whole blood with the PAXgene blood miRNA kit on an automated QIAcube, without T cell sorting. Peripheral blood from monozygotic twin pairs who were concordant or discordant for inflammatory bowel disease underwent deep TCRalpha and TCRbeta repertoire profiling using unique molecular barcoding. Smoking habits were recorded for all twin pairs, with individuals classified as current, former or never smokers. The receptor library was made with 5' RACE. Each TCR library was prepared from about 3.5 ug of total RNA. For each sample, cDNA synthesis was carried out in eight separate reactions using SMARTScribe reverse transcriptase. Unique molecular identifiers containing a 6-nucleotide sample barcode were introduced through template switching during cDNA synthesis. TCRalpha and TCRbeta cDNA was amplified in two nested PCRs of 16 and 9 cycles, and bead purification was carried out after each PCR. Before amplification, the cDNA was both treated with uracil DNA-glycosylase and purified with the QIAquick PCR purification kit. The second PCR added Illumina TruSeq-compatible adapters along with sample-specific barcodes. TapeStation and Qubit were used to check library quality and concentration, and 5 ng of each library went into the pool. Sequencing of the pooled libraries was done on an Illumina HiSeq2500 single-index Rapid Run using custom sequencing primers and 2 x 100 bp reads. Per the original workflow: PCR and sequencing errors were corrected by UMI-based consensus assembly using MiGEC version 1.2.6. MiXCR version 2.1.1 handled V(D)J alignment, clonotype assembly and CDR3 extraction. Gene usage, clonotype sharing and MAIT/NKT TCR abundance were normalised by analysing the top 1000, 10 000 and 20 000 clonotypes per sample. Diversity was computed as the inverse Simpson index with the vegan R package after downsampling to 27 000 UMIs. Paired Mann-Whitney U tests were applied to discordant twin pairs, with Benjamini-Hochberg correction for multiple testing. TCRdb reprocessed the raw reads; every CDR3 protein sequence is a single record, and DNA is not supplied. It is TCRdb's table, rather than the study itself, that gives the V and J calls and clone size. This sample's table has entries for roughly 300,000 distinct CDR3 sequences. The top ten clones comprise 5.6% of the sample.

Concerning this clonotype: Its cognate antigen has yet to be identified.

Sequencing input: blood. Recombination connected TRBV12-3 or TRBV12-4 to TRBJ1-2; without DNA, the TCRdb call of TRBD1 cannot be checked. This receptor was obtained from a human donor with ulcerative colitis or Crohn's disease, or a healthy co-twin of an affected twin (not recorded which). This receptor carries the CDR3 CASTPGGKETYGYTF.